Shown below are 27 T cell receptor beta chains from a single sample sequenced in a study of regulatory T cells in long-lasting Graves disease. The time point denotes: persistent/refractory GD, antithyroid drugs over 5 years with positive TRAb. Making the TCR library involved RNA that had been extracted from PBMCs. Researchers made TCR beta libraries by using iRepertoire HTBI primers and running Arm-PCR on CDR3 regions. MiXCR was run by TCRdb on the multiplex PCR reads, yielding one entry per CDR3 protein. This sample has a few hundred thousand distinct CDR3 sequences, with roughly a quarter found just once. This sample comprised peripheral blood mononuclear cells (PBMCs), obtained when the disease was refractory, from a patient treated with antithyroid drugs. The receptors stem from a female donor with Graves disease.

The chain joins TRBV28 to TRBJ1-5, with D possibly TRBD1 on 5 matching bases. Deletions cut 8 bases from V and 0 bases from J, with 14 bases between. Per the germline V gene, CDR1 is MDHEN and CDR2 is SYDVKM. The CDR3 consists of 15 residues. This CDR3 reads CASCSGDLSNQPQHF. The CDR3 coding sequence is TGTGCCAGCTGTTCGGGGGACCTTAGCAATCAGCCCCAGCATTTT.

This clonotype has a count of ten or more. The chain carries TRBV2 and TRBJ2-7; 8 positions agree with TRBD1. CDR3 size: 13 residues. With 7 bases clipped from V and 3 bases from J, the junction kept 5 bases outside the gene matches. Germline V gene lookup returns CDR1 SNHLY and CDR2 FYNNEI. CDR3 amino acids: CASKGTGGYEQYF. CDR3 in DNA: TGTGCCAGCAAGGGAACAGGGGGCTACGAGCAGTACTTC.

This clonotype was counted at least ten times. The CDR3 sequence is CASSDATGRAGNSPLHF. CDR3 nucleotide sequence: TGTGCCAGCAGCGACGCTACGGGCCGGGCAGGGAATTCACCCCTCCACTTT. This sequence joins TRBV28 and TRBJ1-6, with D possibly TRBD1 on 5 matching bases. This CDR3 comprises 17 residues. Germline-derived CDR1 and CDR2 are MDHEN and SYDVKM. The V and J ends lost 6 bases and 7 bases respectively, with 22 bases between them.

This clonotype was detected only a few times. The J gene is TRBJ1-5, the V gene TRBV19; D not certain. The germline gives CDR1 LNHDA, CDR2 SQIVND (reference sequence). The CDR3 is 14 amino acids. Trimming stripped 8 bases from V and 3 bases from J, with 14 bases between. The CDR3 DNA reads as TGTGCCAGTCAAGGCGGTAACTTCAATCAGCCCCAGCATTTT. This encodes CASQGGNFNQPQHF.

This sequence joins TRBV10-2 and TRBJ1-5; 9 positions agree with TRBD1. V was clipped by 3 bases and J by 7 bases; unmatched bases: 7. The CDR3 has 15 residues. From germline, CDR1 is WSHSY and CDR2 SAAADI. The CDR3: CASSETGGIQQPQHF. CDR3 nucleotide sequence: TGCGCCAGCAGTGAAACAGGGGGCATACAGCAGCCCCAGCATTTT.

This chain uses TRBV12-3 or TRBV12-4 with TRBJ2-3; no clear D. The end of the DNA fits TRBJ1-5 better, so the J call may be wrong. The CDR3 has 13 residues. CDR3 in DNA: TGTGCCAGCAGTGAAGGTCCACCAGATACGCAGCATTTT. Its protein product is CASSEGPPDTQHF.

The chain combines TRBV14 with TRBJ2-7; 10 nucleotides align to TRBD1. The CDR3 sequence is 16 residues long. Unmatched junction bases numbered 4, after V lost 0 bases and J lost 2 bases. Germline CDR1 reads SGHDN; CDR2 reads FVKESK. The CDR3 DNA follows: TGTGCCAGCAGCCAAGATCAGGACAGGGGGACCTACGAGCAGTACTTC. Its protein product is CASSQDQDRGTYEQYF.

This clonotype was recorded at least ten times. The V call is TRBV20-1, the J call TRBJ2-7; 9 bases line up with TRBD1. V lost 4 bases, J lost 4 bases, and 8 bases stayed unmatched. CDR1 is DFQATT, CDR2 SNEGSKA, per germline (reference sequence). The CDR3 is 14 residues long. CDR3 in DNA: TGCAGTGCTATATACGGGACAGGGATATACGAGCAGTACTTC. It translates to CSAIYGTGIYEQYF.

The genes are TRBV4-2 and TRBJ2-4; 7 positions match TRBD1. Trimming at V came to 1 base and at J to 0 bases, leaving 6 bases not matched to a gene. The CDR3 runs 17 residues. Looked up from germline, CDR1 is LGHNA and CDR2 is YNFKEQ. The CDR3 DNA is TGTGCCAGCAGCCAAGGGTGGACAGGAGTAGCCAAAAACATTCAGTACTTC. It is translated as CASSQGWTGVAKNIQYF.

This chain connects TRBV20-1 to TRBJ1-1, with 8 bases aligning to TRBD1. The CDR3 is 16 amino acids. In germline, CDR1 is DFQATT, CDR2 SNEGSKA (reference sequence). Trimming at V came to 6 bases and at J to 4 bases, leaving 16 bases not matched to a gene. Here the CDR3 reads CSALPDDRGMGTEAFF. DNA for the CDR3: TGCAGTGCCTTACCAGACGACAGGGGAATGGGCACTGAAGCTTTCTTT.

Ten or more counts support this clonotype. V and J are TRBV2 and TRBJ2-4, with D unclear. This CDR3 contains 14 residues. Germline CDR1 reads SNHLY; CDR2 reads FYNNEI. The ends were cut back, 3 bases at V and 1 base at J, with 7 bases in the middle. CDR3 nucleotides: TGTGCCAGCAGTGATAGGGTTGCCAAAAACATTCAGTACTTC. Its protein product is CASSDRVAKNIQYF.

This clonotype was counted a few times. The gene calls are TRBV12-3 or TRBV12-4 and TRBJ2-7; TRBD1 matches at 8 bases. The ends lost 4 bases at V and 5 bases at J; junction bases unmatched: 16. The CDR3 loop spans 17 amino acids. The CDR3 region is CASSYKPGRQGANEQYF. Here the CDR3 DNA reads TGTGCCAGCAGTTACAAACCCGGGCGTCAGGGGGCCAACGAGCAGTACTTC.

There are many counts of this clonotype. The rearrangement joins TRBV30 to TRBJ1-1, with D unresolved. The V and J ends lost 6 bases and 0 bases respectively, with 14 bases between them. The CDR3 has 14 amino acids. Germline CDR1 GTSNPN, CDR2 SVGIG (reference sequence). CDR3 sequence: CACSWAVMNTEAFF. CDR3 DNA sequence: TGTGCCTGCTCTTGGGCGGTCATGAACACTGAAGCTTTCTTT.

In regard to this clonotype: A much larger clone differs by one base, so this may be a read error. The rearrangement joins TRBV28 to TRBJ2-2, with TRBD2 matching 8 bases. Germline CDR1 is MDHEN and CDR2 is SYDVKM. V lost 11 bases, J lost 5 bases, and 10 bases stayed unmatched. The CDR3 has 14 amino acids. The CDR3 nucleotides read TGTGCCGGTCATAGCGGGATGATGACCGGGGAGCTGTTTTTT. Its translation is CAGHSGMMTGELFF.

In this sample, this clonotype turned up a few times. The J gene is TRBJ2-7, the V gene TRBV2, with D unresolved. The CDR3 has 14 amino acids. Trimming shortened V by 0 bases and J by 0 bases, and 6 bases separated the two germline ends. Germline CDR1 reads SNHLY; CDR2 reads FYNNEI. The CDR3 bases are TGTGCCAGCAGTGAAGCTGGATTCTCCTACGAGCAGTACTTC. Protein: CASSEAGFSYEQYF.

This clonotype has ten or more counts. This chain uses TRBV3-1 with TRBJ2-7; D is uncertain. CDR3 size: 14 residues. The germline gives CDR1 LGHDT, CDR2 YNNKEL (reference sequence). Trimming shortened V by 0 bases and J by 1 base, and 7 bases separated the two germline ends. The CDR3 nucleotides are TGTGCCAGCAGCCAAGATCGAGGATCCTACGAGCAGTACTTC. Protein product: CASSQDRGSYEQYF.

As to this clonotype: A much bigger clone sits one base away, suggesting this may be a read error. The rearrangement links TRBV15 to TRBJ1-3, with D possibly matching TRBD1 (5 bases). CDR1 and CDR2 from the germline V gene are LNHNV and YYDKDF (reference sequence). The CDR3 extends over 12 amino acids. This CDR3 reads CATRGTGNTVYF. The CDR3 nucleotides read TGTGCCACCAGGGGGACTGGAAACACCGTATATTTT.

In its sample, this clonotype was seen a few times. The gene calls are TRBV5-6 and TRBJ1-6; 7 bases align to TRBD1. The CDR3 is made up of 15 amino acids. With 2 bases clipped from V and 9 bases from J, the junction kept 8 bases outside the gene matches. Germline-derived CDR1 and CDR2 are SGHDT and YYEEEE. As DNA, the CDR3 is TGTGCCAGCAGCTTACCCGGACAGGACAGTTCACCCCTCCACTTT. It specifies CASSLPGQDSSPLHF.

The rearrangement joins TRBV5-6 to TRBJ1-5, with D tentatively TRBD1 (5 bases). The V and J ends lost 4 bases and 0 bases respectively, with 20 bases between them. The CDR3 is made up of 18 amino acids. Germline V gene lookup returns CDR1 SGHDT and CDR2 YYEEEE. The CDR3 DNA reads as TGTGCCAGCAGCCGAGGGCTTTTCGGGGGAGATAGCAATCAGCCCCAGCATTTT. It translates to CASSRGLFGGDSNQPQHF.

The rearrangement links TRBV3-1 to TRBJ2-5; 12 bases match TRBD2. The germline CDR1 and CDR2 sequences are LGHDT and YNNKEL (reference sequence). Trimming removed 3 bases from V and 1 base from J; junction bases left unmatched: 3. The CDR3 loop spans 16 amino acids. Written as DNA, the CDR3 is TGTGCCAGCAGCCATTCGGGACTAGCGGGCCAAGAGACCCAGTACTTC. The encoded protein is CASSHSGLAGQETQYF.

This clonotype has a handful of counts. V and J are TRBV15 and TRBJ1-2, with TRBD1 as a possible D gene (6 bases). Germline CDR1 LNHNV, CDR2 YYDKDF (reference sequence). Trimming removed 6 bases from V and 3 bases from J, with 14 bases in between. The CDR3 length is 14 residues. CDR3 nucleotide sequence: TGTGCCACCAGAGCGGGGGCATCGGACTATGGCTACACCTTC. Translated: CATRAGASDYGYTF.

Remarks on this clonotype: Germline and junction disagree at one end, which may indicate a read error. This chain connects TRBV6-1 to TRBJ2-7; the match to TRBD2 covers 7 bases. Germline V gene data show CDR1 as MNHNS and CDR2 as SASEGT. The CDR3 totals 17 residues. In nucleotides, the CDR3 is TGTGCCAGCAGTCCCCACCGGACTAGTCTCCGAATTTACGAGCAGTGCTTC. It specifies CASSPHRTSLRIYEQCF.

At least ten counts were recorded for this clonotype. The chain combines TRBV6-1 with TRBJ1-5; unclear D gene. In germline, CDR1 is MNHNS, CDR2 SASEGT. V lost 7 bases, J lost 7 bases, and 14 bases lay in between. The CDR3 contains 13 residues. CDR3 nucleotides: TGTGCCAGCACCGTAACCCCGGGCCAGCCCCAGCATTTT. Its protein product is CASTVTPGQPQHF.

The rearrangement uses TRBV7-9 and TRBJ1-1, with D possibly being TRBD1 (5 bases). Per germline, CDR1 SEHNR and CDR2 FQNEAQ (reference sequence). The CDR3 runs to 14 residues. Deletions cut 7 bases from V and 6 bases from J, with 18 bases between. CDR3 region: CASNAGQGGAEAFF. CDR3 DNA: TGTGCCAGCAATGCCGGGCAGGGAGGAGCTGAAGCTTTCTTT.

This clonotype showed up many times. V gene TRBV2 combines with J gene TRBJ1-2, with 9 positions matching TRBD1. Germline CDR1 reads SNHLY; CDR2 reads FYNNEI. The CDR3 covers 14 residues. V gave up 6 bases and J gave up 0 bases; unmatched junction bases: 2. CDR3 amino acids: CASRRTGANYGYTF. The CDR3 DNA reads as TGTGCCAGCAGAAGGACAGGGGCTAACTATGGCTACACCTTC.

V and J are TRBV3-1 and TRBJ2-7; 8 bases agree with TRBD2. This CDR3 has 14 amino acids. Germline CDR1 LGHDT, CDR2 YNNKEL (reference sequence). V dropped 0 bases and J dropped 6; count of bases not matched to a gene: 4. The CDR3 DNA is TGTGCCAGCAGCCAAGATCCGGGACTAGGCGAGCAGTACTTC. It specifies CASSQDPGLGEQYF.

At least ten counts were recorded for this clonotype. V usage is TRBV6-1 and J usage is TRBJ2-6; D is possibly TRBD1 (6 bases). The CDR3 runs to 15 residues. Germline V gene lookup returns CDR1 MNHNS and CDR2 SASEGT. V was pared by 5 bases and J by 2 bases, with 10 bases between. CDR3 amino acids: CASSPSGAGANVLTF. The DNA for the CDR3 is TGTGCCAGCAGTCCCTCAGGGGCTGGGGCCAACGTCCTGACTTTC.